The T cell receptor beta chain described here comes from a study of OX40 agonist ivuxolimab in advanced cancers. Background on the study: Across the patients, intravenous ivuxolimab was delivered every 2 weeks at 0.01 to 10 mg/kg.

Points on this clone: Its target is unknown.

Germline CDR1 MNHNS, CDR2 SASEGT. Trimming pared 6 bases from V and 7 bases from J, leaving 12 bases between. The CDR3 is made up of 12 amino acids. Study results and limitations: Partly responding patients at 0.1-3.0 mg/kg showed some of the smallest clonal expansion.

Sequenced by immunoSEQ multiplex PCR; TCRdb stores in-frame clones only, minus some. The data contain some 70,000 clones, 83% of them seen just once; the ten biggest clones take up more than 1.4%. The input for sequencing was CD4+ or CD8+ T cells sorted from blood, taken in a trial of the OX40 agonist ivuxolimab. This TCR was sampled from an adult with an advanced solid tumor such as melanoma, head and neck, liver or kidney cancer. J is TRBJ1-1 and V is TRBV6-1; D is possibly TRBD1 (6 bases). The CDR3 loop is CASSPGGLEAFF. CDR3 DNA: TGTGCCAGCAGCCCCGGGGGGCTTGAAGCTTTCTTT.